This TCR beta chain originates from a study of T cells in Graves' hyperthyroidism and ophthalmopathy (dated by TCRdb to between 2018 and 2021). At the level of the whole study: To identify distinguishing TCR V-J signatures, a discovery cohort of 90 to 100 patients was used, comprising 43 with Graves' ophthalmopathy and around 57 with stable Graves' hyperthyroidism. Prospective prediction of ophthalmopathy was tested in an independent validation cohort consisting of 18 to 20 hyperthyroidism patients and 15 to 17 patients who later progressed to ophthalmopathy. The 100 discovery patients were randomly divided into training and test sets at a 7:3 ratio. Thyroid tissue and blood T-cell repertoires from about six Graves' hyperthyroidism patients were also compared in the study. Following sampling, methimazole starting at 30 mg daily was given to hyperthyroidism patients, and high-dose intravenous methylprednisolone was given to ophthalmopathy patients. TCR Vbeta CDR3 sequencing of 120 to 150 peripheral blood samples (over 40 ophthalmopathy, 75 or so hyperthyroidism and some 17 progressor patients) is reported in the paper. General conclusions and limits of the study: Most expanded thyroid clonotypes (frequency above 0.001) were also found in blood, which suggests that blood repertoires may mirror thyroid immune responses. In validation, progression to ophthalmopathy was predicted by the model with more than 65% sensitivity and just over 72% specificity, a median of 6.5 months before onset. In cross-validation, a model built on a 13 V-J signature told ophthalmopathy apart from stable hyperthyroidism with approximately 90% sensitivity and around 84% specificity, and in testing the same model reached 80%/75%. Sample size was not statistically predetermined, and blinding of investigators to group allocation was not performed.

CDR1 and CDR2 were assigned from the germline V gene as SGHRS and YFSETQ. Taken from cysteine to phenylalanine, the CDR3 has 13 residues. Just the 39-base CDR3 DNA is kept, in frame starting at base 1. The V end loses 4 bases and the J end loses 14 bases, and a stretch of 19 bases separates them. Exclusion was applied to patients with uncontrolled infections, other autoimmune diseases, pregnancy or lactation. Diagnoses were based on clinical symptoms, serum thyroxine and TRAb, thyroid ultrasound and orbital computed tomography. Total RNA was extracted with Trizol reagent, and quality was checked on an Agilent 2100 Bioanalyzer. A remark on this clonotype: The antigen this receptor binds is unknown. No much larger clone is present one base from it, and per-base qualities are unavailable.

The TCR beta CDR3 regions were amplified from the RNA transcripts. A first-round RT-PCR of the TCR CDR3 used the HTBI primer set with the Qiagen OneStep RT-PCR kit. Libraries were constructed in a second round of multiplex PCR, after which size selection and purification were carried out. The libraries were sequenced on an Illumina HiSeq2000 using paired-end 100 bp reads. The authors processed their data as follows. SOAPnuke was used to process the raw data, removing reads that contained adapters or uncalled bases, had a mean Phred below 15, or lacked an exact match to the constant primer or identifier. High-quality paired reads were merged with COPE v1.2.5, and unique nucleotide sequences were defined as clonotypes. MiTCR v1.1 was used to align the clonotypes against IMGT TRBV, TRBD and TRBJ reference segments. The analysis included only V-J combinations with a frequency above 0.0001, which together covered 99% to 99.2% of the repertoires. A TCS score was defined as the ratio between F50 (clonal expansion) and ExV (chaos), using BLOSUM62-based TCRdist between CDR3 peptides within each V-J. Welch's t-statistics and random forest reduced fewer than 550 V-J features to 13, which were used in a naive Bayes classifier (R e1071). Thyroid-blood repertoire similarity was quantified with the Morisita-Horn index. In-frame beta chains were kept once TCRdb had trimmed the public reads at Q25 with fastp and called clones with MiXCR. Every CDR3 protein is listed once, alongside the most common genes and DNA of its rows. These V and J calls originate from TCRdb's pipeline instead of the authors' own analysis. A total of roughly 500,000 distinct CDR3 sequences appear in this sample, about 43% of them only once. Of the sample, roughly 19% falls within the top ten clones.

Recombination joined TRBV5-1 with TRBJ1-5, with no reliable assignment of the D segment. The sequence came from an adult woman with Graves' disease, either hyperthyroidism or ophthalmopathy (not recorded which). Sequenced sample: peripheral blood or thyroid tissue (not recorded which). The CDR3 reads as follows: CASSPQAGSYEHF. The DNA is TGCGCCAGCAGCCCCCAAGCGGGGTCCTACGAGCATTTT.